Sequencing of this TCR beta chain was carried out in a study of cytomegalovirus exposure and HLA in healthy donors. In the study overall: Researchers found that approximately 85% of 350 to 500 genotyped donors fell within the Caucasian-associated ancestry cluster.

Findings of the study overall: In vitro data verified a few CMV-associated chains as specific for CMV antigens. In a later analysis, donors in an Asian-associated ancestry cluster reportedly had fewer N-insertions in productive TCRs than the cohort mean.

Turning to this clone: The target antigen is unknown.

Germline values: CDR1 SGDLS, CDR2 YYNGEE. The CDR3 consists of 16 residues. Trimming left V 0 bases short and J 0 bases short, with 11 bases between. PCR employed 60 Vbeta and 13 Jbeta primers. Original processing methods: Later, 65 million to 85 million unique TCR beta chains were counted in an analysis, and roughly 11 million of them were shared. Here immunoSEQ multiplex PCR was the method, and the copy in TCRdb shows in-frame clones only, minus some. The V and J calls and the clone size are those of that table, but D and trimming were determined from the DNA. The repertoire has some 190,000 clones, roughly 80% of them found once; the top ten carry 1.5%.

The chain couples TRBV9 to TRBJ2-3; no clear D. This TCR was recovered from a man in his forties in good health and CMV-seronegative. Material for sequencing was PBMCs. CDR3 sequence (DNA): TGTGCCAGCAGCGTAGGAGTCTCCTTTAGCACAGATACGCAGTATTTT. Its translation is CASSVGVSFSTDTQYF.